These T cell receptor beta chains were read from a single sample in a study of vaccination and CD4 T cells after COVID-19. A single record per CDR3 protein comes from TCRdb applying MiXCR to the PCR reads. The profile shows about 8,600 distinct CDR3 sequences, about 32% of them singletons. These receptors' antigens are unknown. Sequences were obtained from cultured CD4+ T cells from blood. The receptors derive from a human donor with COVID-19. Each CDR3 is given with its conserved first and last residue. D genes are given only for firm matches. Some rows mark clone size as missing; the rest say once, few, many or name a class of expanded clone.

D: -
V: TRBV24-1
size: few
J: TRBJ2-2
CDR3: CAAGGTANTGELFF
DNA: TGTGCCGCCGGAGGGACAGCGAACACCGGGGAGCTGTTTTTT

D: -
V: TRBV6-1
size: -
J: TRBJ2-2
CDR3: CASSQKERTGELFF
DNA: TGTGCCAGCAGCCAAAAGGAGAGGACCGGGGAGCTGTTTTTT

D: -
V: TRBV10-3
size: few
J: TRBJ2-5
CDR3: CAISVGLETQYF
DNA: TGTGCCATCAGTGTGGGTTTGGAGACCCAGTACTTC

D: -
V: TRBV28
size: -
J: TRBJ2-7
CDR3: CASSSQEGAYYEQYF
DNA: TGTGCCAGCAGTTCCCAGGAGGGGGCTTACTACGAGCAGTACTTC

D: -
V: TRBV27
size: few
J: TRBJ2-3
CDR3: CASSLGTTMGTDTQYF
DNA: TGTGCCAGCAGTCTCGGGACCACCATGGGGACAGATACGCAGTATTTT

D: TRBD1
V: TRBV19
size: -
J: TRBJ1-2
CDR3: CASSNGYGTGHDYGYTF
DNA: TGTGCCAGTAGTAATGGGTACGGGACAGGGCATGACTATGGCTACACCTTC

D: TRBD2
V: TRBV28
size: -
J: TRBJ2-1
CDR3: CAAGGAGGSDNEQFF
DNA: TGTGCCGCGGGGGGTGCCGGGGGGTCGGACAATGAGCAGTTCTTC

D: TRBD2
V: TRBV20-1
size: few
J: TRBJ2-3
CDR3: CSAEMRLAGGTDTQYF
DNA: TGCAGTGCGGAGATGCGGCTAGCGGGAGGCACAGATACGCAGTATTTT

D: -
V: TRBV7-9
size: few
J: TRBJ1-2
CDR3: CASSQTRGSEGYTF
DNA: TGTGCCAGCAGTCAAACCAGAGGCTCGGAAGGCTACACCTTC

D: -
V: TRBV5-1
size: once
J: TRBJ2-7
CDR3: CASSEGVRQGEQYF
DNA: TGCGCCAGCAGCGAAGGGGTCCGTCAGGGCGAGCAGTACTTC

D: TRBD1
V: TRBV6-2/TRBV6-3
size: few
J: TRBJ1-1
CDR3: CASSRDRGNTEAFF
DNA: TGTGCCAGCAGTCGGGACAGGGGTAACACTGAAGCTTTCTTT

D: -
V: TRBV27
size: -
J: TRBJ2-5
CDR3: CASGQRFETQYF
DNA: TGTGCCAGCGGACAGAGATTTGAGACCCAGTACTTC

D: -
V: TRBV2
size: -
J: TRBJ1-6
CDR3: CATKEGTVGNSPLHF
DNA: TGTGCCACGAAGGAGGGGACGGTGGGTAATTCACCCCTCCACTTT

D: -
V: TRBV7-2
size: -
J: TRBJ2-5
CDR3: CASSGQETQYF
DNA: TGTGCCAGTAGTGGCCAAGAGACCCAGTACTTC

D: -
V: TRBV20-1
size: -
J: TRBJ1-1
CDR3: CSARYEKGMNTEAFF
DNA: TGCAGTGCTAGGTATGAGAAGGGAATGAACACTGAAGCTTTCTTT

D: TRBD1
V: TRBV2
size: few
J: TRBJ2-5
CDR3: CASSSVDRETQYF
DNA: TGTGCCAGCAGTTCGGTGGACAGGGAGACCCAGTACTTC

D: -
V: TRBV11-3
size: few
J: TRBJ1-6
CDR3: CASSLDSSYNSPLHF
DNA: TGTGCCAGCAGCTTAGACAGCTCCTATAATTCACCCCTCCACTTT

D: TRBD2
V: TRBV7-2
size: few
J: TRBJ2-5
CDR3: CASSLGLAEETQYF
DNA: TGTGCCAGCAGCTTAGGACTAGCGGAAGAGACCCAGTACTTC

D: -
V: TRBV20-1
size: -
J: TRBJ2-3
CDR3: CSARVEGGADTQYF
DNA: TGCAGTGCTAGAGTAGAAGGGGGGGCAGATACGCAGTATTTT

D: -
V: TRBV20-1
size: few
J: TRBJ1-1
CDR3: CSAGVGDTEAFF
DNA: TGCAGTGCTGGAGTGGGGGACACTGAAGCTTTCTTT

D: -
V: TRBV12-3/TRBV12-4
size: -
J: TRBJ1-6
CDR3: CASSFRGKGESPLHF
DNA: TGTGCCAGCAGTTTCCGGGGGAAGGGTGAGTCACCCCTCCACTTT

D: -
V: TRBV19
size: -
J: TRBJ1-1
CDR3: CASTLSFNTEAFF
DNA: TGTGCCAGTACCTTGTCGTTTAACACTGAAGCTTTCTTT

D: TRBD1
V: TRBV6-1
size: -
J: TRBJ1-2
CDR3: CASSRLQGAYGYTF
DNA: TGTGCCAGCAGTCGCCTACAGGGGGCATATGGCTACACCTTC

D: -
V: TRBV5-1
size: -
J: TRBJ2-5
CDR3: CASSYGQQETQYF
DNA: TGCGCCAGCAGCTACGGACAGCAAGAGACCCAGTACTTC

D: -
V: TRBV7-9
size: few
J: TRBJ1-1
CDR3: CASNRPTGTTEAFF
DNA: TGTGCCAGCAACCGGCCTACAGGGACGACTGAAGCTTTCTTT

D: -
V: TRBV6-1
size: -
J: TRBJ1-5
CDR3: CASSPTTLISNQPQHF
DNA: TGTGCCAGCAGTCCTACGACACTAATTAGCAATCAGCCCCAGCATTTT

D: -
V: TRBV7-2
size: few
J: TRBJ1-1
CDR3: CASSRETEAFF
DNA: TGTGCCAGCAGCCGTGAGACTGAAGCTTTCTTT

D: -
V: TRBV6-2/TRBV6-3
size: -
J: TRBJ2-3
CDR3: CASSYSGTDTQYF
DNA: TGTGCCAGCAGTTACTCCGGGACAGATACGCAGTATTTT

D: TRBD1
V: TRBV7-2
size: -
J: TRBJ1-6
CDR3: CASSLDRQGNSPLHF
DNA: TGTGCCAGCAGCTTAGACCGACAGGGGAATTCACCCCTCCACTTT

D: TRBD1
V: TRBV20-1
size: few
J: TRBJ1-1
CDR3: CSAIRDRATEAFF
DNA: TGCAGTGCGATCCGGGACAGGGCCACTGAAGCTTTCTTT

D: TRBD1
V: TRBV20-1
size: few
J: TRBJ1-2
CDR3: CSARPDRGAGGYTF
DNA: TGCAGTGCTAGACCGGACAGGGGTGCTGGGGGCTACACCTTC

D: TRBD1
V: TRBV7-9
size: -
J: TRBJ2-5
CDR3: CASSRDRGSETQYF
DNA: TGTGCCAGCAGCAGGGACAGGGGGTCAGAGACCCAGTACTTC

D: -
V: TRBV15
size: -
J: TRBJ2-1
CDR3: CATSRVYNEQFF
DNA: TGTGCCACCAGCCGGGTGTACAATGAGCAGTTCTTC

D: TRBD2
V: TRBV20-1
size: -
J: TRBJ2-5
CDR3: CSAPAGGLQETQYF
DNA: TGCAGTGCGCCAGCGGGGGGCCTCCAAGAGACCCAGTACTTC

D: -
V: TRBV7-2
size: -
J: TRBJ1-2
CDR3: CASSKDSPLGGYTF
DNA: TGTGCCAGCAGCAAGGACAGCCCGTTGGGAGGCTACACCTTC

D: -
V: TRBV20-1
size: -
J: TRBJ1-5
CDR3: CSARTPPQGEGQPQHF
DNA: TGCAGTGCTAGAACCCCCCCGCAGGGAGAAGGTCAGCCCCAGCATTTT

D: TRBD2
V: TRBV6-2/TRBV6-3
size: -
J: TRBJ2-3
CDR3: CASSYASGSWDTQYF
DNA: TGTGCCAGCAGTTACGCTAGCGGGTCTTGGGATACGCAGTATTTT